This entry lists 9 T cell receptor beta chains sequenced from one sample in a study of Graves' ophthalmopathy and Graves' hyperthyroidism. RNA served as the template for amplifying TCR beta CDR3 regions. The first round was an RT-PCR with HTBI primers, and the second round was a multiplex PCR. From the multiplex PCR reads, TCRdb called clonotypes with MiXCR, one entry per CDR3 protein. The table has around 400,000 distinct CDR3 sequences, approximately 16% seen once. Sequenced: peripheral blood. The receptors were sampled from a woman aged 18-29 years with Graves' ophthalmopathy.

In this sample, this clonotype turned up a few times. The chain joins TRBV28 to TRBJ2-7; 7 bases line up with TRBD2. This CDR3 comprises 15 residues. J gave up 0 bases and V 2 bases, and 4 bases lay outside the gene matches. Germline CDR1 MDHEN, CDR2 SYDVKM. DNA of the CDR3: TGTGCCAGCAGTTTAGGAGCGGGGCGCTCCTACGAGCAGTACTTC. It codes for CASSLGAGRSYEQYF.

Worth noting for this clonotype: A much bigger clone sits one base away, suggesting this may be a read error. V is TRBV27 and J is TRBJ1-1; tentative D call: TRBD1 (5 bases). This CDR3 is built from 15 residues. Germline assignment: CDR1 MNHEY and CDR2 SMNVEV (reference sequence). The CDR3 sequence is CAGSLSGTLNTEAFF. The CDR3 region has the DNA TGTGCCGGCAGTTTATCGGGGACCCTGAACACTGAAGCTTTCTTT.

This clonotype was counted at least ten times. This chain joins TRBV15 and TRBJ1-5; D is uncertain. This CDR3 spans 17 amino acids. Deletions cut 0 bases from V and 11 bases from J, with 23 bases between. Germline lookup yields CDR1 LNHNV and CDR2 YYDKDF (reference sequence). The CDR3 DNA follows: TGTGCCACCAGCAGAGATACCCCAGGACGGAACCTAGAAGCCCAGCATTTT. This codes for CATSRDTPGRNLEAQHF. Using reference TRBV15 and TRBJ1-5 for the parts outside the CDR3, the full variable domain is DAMVIQNPRYQVTQFGKPVTLSCSQTLNHNVMYWYQQKSSQAPKLLFHYYDKDFNNEADTPDNFQSRRPNTSFCFLDIRSPGLGDTAMYLCATSRDTPGRNLEAQHFGDGTRLSIL.

There are many counts of this clonotype. The chain is built from TRBV6-5 and TRBJ2-7; TRBD1 agrees at 9 bases. Germline loops: CDR1 MNHEY, CDR2 SVGAGI. V dropped 2 bases and J dropped 1; count of bases not matched to a gene: 3. This CDR3 has 15 residues. The CDR3 DNA reads TGTGCCAGCAGTTACACGGGACAGGGATCCTACGAGCAGTACTTC. Its protein is CASSYTGQGSYEQYF.

The gene calls are TRBV19 and TRBJ1-1; TRBD1 is a possible D gene (5 bases). This CDR3 spans 12 amino acids. V gave up 0 bases and J gave up 7 bases, with 6 bases separating them. Per germline, CDR1 LNHDA and CDR2 SQIVND (reference sequence). CDR3: CASSIDRGEAFF. The CDR3 DNA reads as TGTGCCAGTAGTATAGATAGGGGTGAAGCTTTCTTT.

This clonotype came up many times. The chain joins TRBV14 to TRBJ1-6; tentatively, D is TRBD1 (5 bases). This CDR3 is 16 amino acids long. Germline CDR1 and CDR2: SGHDN and FVKESK. Trimming removed 6 bases from V and 11 bases from J, with 23 bases in between. The CDR3 loop is CASSPGGRLLRAPLHF. CDR3 nucleotides: TGTGCCAGCAGTCCCGGGGGACGCCTCCTTAGGGCACCCCTCCACTTT. Full variable domain (outside the CDR3, taken from reference TRBV14 and TRBJ1-6): EAGVTQFPSHSVIEKGQTVTLRCDPISGHDNLYWYRRVMGKEIKFLLHFVKESKQDESGMPNNRFLAERTGGTYSTLKVQPAELEDSGVYFCASSPGGRLLRAPLHFGNGTRLTVT.

This clonotype was recorded at least ten times. CDR3 protein: CASSPGTGVEAFF. The DNA of the CDR3 is TGTGCCAGCAGTCCTGGGACAGGGGTTGAAGCTTTCTTT. This chain uses TRBV12-3 or TRBV12-4 with TRBJ1-1, with TRBD1 identical over 10 bases. The length of the CDR3 is 13 residues. The V gene end was trimmed by 5 bases and the J gene end by 7 bases; junction bases not matched to a gene: 4.

The sample holds many counts of this clonotype. V is TRBV7-2 and J is TRBJ2-7; D gene unclear. The V gene's germline CDR1 is SGHTA and CDR2 FQGNSA. The CDR3 has 12 residues. V lost 0 bases and J 2 bases, leaving 2 bases between the germline ends. The CDR3 region is CASSLAAYEQYF. In DNA form, the CDR3 reads TGTGCCAGCAGCTTAGCGGCCTACGAGCAGTACTTC.

This clonotype was seen at least ten times. The chain combines TRBV28 with TRBJ2-5; possibly TRBD1 or TRBD2 for D (5 bases each). The length of the CDR3 is 16 residues. Germline V lookup: CDR1 MDHEN, CDR2 SYDVKM. V lost 6 bases and J lost 4, with 21 bases in between. The CDR3 DNA reads as TGTGCCAGCAGGGGACGGGGCCCGATCGCCACAGAGACCCAGTACTTC. The encoded protein is CASRGRGPIATETQYF.